This TCR beta chain was identified during a study of T cell responses to AZD1222 COVID-19 vaccine. As for the study in general: Researchers grouped second doses given at about 4 or about 12 weeks into one pool.

This CDR3 contains 14 residues. Germline V CDR1 and CDR2: SNHLY, FYNNEI. Trimming pared 6 bases from V and 2 bases from J, leaving 12 bases between. Study-level points and caveats: Donors skewed white British and female; clonal diversity was possibly underestimated. Unmutated regions of variants are reportedly targeted by nearly half of spike-specific TCRs.

Repertoires were generated with immunoSEQ multiplex PCR, while TCRdb's copy carries only in-frame clones and drops some. Of tens of thousands of clones listed, 75% to 90% were seen once; the top ten hold over 2%. In regard to this clone: The antigen is not known.

Sample: peripheral blood, taken on day 0 of AZD1222 vaccination. The J gene is TRBJ2-3, the V gene TRBV2; the D gene is possibly TRBD1 (6 bases). The receptor was derived from an adult in good health. In DNA form, the CDR3 reads TGTGCCAGCAGAGGGGGTCGATCCACAGATACGCAGTATTTT. Translating gives CASRGGRSTDTQYF.